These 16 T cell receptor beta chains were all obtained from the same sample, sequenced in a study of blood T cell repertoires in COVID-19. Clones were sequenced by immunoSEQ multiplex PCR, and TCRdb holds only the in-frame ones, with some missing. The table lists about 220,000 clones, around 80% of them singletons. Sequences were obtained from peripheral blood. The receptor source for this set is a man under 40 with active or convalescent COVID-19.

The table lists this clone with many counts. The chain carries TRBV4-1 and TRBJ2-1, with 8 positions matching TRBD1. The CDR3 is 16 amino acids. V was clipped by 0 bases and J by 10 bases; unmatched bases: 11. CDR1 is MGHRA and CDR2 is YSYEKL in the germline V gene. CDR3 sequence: CASSQDRRQGQEEQFF. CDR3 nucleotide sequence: TGCGCCAGCAGCCAAGATCGTAGACAGGGGCAGGAGGAGCAGTTCTTC.

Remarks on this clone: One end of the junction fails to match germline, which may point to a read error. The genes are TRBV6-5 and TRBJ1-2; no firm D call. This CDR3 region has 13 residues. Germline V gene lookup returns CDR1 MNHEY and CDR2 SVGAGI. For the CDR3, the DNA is TGTGCCGGCAGACTAGGGCGGGACTATGGCTACACCTTC. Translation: CAGRLGRDYGYTF.

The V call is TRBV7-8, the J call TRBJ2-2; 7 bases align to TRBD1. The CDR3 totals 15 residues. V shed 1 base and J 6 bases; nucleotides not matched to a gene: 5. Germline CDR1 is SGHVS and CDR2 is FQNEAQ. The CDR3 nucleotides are TGTGCCAGCAGCTTAGAATGGCAGGGGGCCGGGGAGCTGTTTTTT. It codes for CASSLEWQGAGELFF.

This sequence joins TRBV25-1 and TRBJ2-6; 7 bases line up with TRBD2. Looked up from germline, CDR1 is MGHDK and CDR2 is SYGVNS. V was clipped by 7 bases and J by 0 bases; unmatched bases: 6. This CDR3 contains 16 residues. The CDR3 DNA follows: TGTGCCAGCACCCCTCGGACTAGCTCTGGGGCCAACGTCCTGACTTTC. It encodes CASTPRTSSGANVLTF.

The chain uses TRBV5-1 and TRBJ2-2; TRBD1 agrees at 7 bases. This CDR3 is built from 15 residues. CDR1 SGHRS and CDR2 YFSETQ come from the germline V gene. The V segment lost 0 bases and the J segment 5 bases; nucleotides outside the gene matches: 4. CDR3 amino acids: CASSLDRGGTGELFF. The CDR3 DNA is TGCGCCAGCAGCTTGGACAGGGGCGGAACCGGGGAGCTGTTTTTT. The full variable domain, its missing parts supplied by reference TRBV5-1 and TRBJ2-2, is KAGVTQTPRYLIKTRGQQVTLSCSPISGHRSVSWYQQTPGQGLQFLFEYFSETQRNKGNFPGRFSGRQFSNSRSEMNVSTLELGDSALYLCASSLDRGGTGELFFGEGSRLTVL.

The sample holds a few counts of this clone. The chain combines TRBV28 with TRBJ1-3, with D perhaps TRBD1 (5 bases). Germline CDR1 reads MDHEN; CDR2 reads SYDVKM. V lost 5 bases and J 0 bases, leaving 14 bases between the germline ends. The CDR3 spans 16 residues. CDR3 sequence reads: CASSAPTGPSGNTIYF. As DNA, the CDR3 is TGTGCCAGCAGTGCCCCTACAGGCCCCTCTGGAAACACCATATATTTT.

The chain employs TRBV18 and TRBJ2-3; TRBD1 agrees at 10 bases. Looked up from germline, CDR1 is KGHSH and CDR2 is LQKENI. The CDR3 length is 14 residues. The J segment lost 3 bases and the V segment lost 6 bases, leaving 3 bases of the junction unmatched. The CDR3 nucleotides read TGTGCCAGCTCCCCGGGACAGGGGACAGATACGCAGTATTTT. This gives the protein CASSPGQGTDTQYF. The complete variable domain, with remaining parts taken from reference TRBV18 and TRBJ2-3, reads NAGVMQNPRHLVRRRGQEARLRCSPMKGHSHVYWYRQLPEEGLKFMVYLQKENIIDESGMPKERFSAEFPKEGPSILRIQQVVRGDSAAYFCASSPGQGTDTQYFGPGTRLTVL.

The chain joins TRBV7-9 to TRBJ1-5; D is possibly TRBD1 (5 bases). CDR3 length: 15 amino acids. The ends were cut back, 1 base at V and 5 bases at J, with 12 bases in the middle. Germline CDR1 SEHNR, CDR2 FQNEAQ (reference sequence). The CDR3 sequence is CASSLEGSGHQPQHF. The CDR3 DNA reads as TGTGCCAGCAGCTTAGAAGGTTCAGGGCATCAGCCCCAGCATTTT.

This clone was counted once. In DNA, the CDR3 is TGTGCCAGCAGTCCCTGGGGGGACAGGGGATTCAATGAGCAGTTCTTC. Residues: CASSPWGDRGFNEQFF. The chain combines TRBV25-1 with TRBJ2-1; 10 bases agree with TRBD1. Losses at the gene ends were 5 bases for V and 6 bases for J; bases not matched to a gene: 10. CDR1 and CDR2 (germline): MGHDK, SYGVNS. This CDR3 contains 16 residues.

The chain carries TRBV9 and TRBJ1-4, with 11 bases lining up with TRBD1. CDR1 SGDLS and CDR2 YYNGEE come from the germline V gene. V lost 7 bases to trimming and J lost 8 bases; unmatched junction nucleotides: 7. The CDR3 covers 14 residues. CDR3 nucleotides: TGTGCCAGCGGAGGACAGGGGGCAGGGGAAAAACTGTTTTTT. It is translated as CASGGQGAGEKLFF.

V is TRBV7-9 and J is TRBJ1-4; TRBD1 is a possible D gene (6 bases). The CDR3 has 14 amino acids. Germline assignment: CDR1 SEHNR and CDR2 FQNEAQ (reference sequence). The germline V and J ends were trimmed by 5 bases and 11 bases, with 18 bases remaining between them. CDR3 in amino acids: CASSRQVLGPKLFF. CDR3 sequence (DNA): TGTGCCAGCAGCCGACAGGTCTTGGGCCCTAAACTGTTTTTT.

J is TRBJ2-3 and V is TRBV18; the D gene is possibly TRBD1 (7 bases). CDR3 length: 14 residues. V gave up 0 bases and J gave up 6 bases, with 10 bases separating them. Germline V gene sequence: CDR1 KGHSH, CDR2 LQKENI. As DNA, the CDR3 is TGTGCCAGCTCACCACCCAGGGGGGAGGATACGCAGTATTTT. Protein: CASSPPRGEDTQYF.

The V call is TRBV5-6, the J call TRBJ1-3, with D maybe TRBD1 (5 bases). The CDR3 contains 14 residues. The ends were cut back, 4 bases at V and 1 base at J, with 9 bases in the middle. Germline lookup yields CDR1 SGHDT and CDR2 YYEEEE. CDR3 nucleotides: TGTGCCAGCAGCCCGCAGGGATCTGGAAACACCATATATTTT. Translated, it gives CASSPQGSGNTIYF.

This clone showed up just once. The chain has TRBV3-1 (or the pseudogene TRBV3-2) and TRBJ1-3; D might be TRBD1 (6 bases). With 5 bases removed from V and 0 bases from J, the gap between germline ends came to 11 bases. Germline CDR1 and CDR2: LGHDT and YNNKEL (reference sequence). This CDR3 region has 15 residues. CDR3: CASSFRGHSGNTIYF. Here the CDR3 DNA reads TGTGCCAGCAGCTTCAGGGGCCACTCTGGAAACACCATATATTTT.

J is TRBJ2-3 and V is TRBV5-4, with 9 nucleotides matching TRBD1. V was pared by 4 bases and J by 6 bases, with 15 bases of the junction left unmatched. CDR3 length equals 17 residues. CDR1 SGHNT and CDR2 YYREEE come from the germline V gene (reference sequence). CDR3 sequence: CASSTASGTGMVDTQYF. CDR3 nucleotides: TGTGCCAGCAGCACCGCATCCGGGACAGGGATGGTGGATACGCAGTATTTT. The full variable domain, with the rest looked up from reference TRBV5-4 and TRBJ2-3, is ETGVTQSPTHLIKTRGQQVTLRCSSQSGHNTVSWYQQALGQGPQFIFQYYREEENGRGNFPPRFSGLQFPNYSSELNVNALELDDSALYLCASSTASGTGMVDTQYFGPGTRLTVL.

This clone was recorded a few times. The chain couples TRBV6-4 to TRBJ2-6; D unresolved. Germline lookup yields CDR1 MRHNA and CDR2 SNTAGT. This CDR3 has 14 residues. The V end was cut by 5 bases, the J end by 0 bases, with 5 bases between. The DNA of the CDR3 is TGTGCCAGCAGTCCCAGCTCTGGGGCCAACGTCCTGACTTTC. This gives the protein CASSPSSGANVLTF.